Listed below are T cell receptor beta chains from one sample, sequenced in a study of cytomegalovirus exposure and HLA in healthy donors. Produced via immunoSEQ multiplex PCR; TCRdb's table is partial and in-frame only. In the table there are around 110,000 clones, 73% of which are singletons. The material sequenced was PBMCs. Every receptor here comes from a man aged 25 to 40 in good health and CMV-seronegative. Both conserved end residues are trimmed from each CDR3. D genes are given only for firm matches.

>TRBJ2-5|TRBD1|TRBV5-4
ASSLDPGQEETQY
>TRBJ2-5|TRBD2|TRBV9
ASSPPSGGRETQY
>TRBJ2-7|TRBD2|TRBV5-4
ASSPGTSGFDEQY
>TRBJ2-7|TRBD1|TRBV11-2
ASSSSLRDRGRYEQY
>TRBJ2-7|NA|TRBV4-1
ASSQDFEQY
>TRBJ1-1|TRBD1|TRBV13
ASSPRGQGPPNTEAF
>TRBJ1-1|NA|TRBV15
ATSRDPQTGQNTEAF
>TRBJ2-3|TRBD2|TRBV11-2
ASSLVSGPGGQY
>TRBJ2-5|NA|TRBV7-9
ASSFTAGIETQY
>TRBJ1-2|TRBD1|TRBV27
ASSPDRAFTYGYT
>TRBJ2-1|NA|TRBV29-1
SGQMLGGYNEQF
>TRBJ2-2|NA|TRBV6-6
ASSYAGDYTGELF
>TRBJ2-7|TRBD1|TRBV6-5
ASSRDRGPSYEQY
>TRBJ1-4|NA|TRBV15
ATRLTAATNEKLF
>TRBJ2-2|TRBD2|TRBV27
ASSLTTSGGVRELF
>TRBJ1-4|NA|TRBV11-1
ASSYKPTNEKLF
>TRBJ1-3|TRBD1|TRBV6-1
ASSEPGQGDGNTIY